This T cell receptor beta chain was profiled in a study of Ad26.COV2.S vaccination and SARS-CoV-2 variants. Study overall: Ad26.COV2.S given intramuscularly, once or twice 56 days apart. Study results and limitations: Analyses that measured TCR breadth and depth may have underestimated total T cell responses. Vaccine and placebo recipients had similar non-spike TCR breadth.

Treatment specified: some 20 received Ad26.COV2.S at low or high dose, single or two shots; 5 received placebo; per-sample allocation not given. Sampling was done on day 63 after the first vaccine or placebo injection. An 18-55-year-old adult in Boston served as donor. Unmatched junction bases numbered 9, after V lost 6 bases and J lost 3 bases. The germline gives CDR1 LGHNA, CDR2 YNFKEQ. CDR3 length equals 16 residues. Repertoires were generated with immunoSEQ multiplex PCR, while TCRdb's copy carries only in-frame clones and drops some. In the table there are 510,000 or so clones, around 88% of which are singletons. A word on this clone: Its antigen is unknown.

This chain joins TRBV4-2 and TRBJ2-2, with 8 bases matching TRBD2. The sequencing used peripheral blood, collected in a trial of Ad26.COV2.S vaccine versus placebo. The receptor was isolated from a person between 18 and 65 years old who received the Ad26.COV2.S COVID-19 vaccine or a placebo. The CDR3 coding sequence is TGTGCCAGCAGTTACCGAGCGGGAGCGGACACCGGGGAGCTGTTTTTT. Protein: CASSYRAGADTGELFF.